The sequence of this T cell receptor beta chain was determined in a study of T cells in Graves' hyperthyroidism and ophthalmopathy. Points from the study as a whole: In the blood, most expanded thyroid clonotypes above 0.001 appeared as well.

The hyperthyroidism was newly diagnosed and had lasted under 2 months; the patients were aged 18 to 65. Not enrolled were patients with uncontrolled infection, other autoimmune disease, pregnancy or lactation. For the diagnoses, clinical symptoms, serum thyroxine and TRAb, thyroid ultrasound and orbital computed tomography were used. The table lists this clonotype with a few counts. Its antigen is still unknown. One end of the junction fails to match germline, which may point to a read error. This CDR3 contains 16 residues. Germline CDR1 MDHEN, CDR2 SYDVKM. Amplification of TCR beta CDR3 regions was performed using RNA transcripts as template. A first-round RT-PCR of the TCR CDR3 used the HTBI primer set. MiXCR, run by TCRdb on the multiplex PCR reads, gives a single entry per CDR3 protein. The table shows over 500,000 distinct CDR3 sequences, with 14% occurring only once.

Specimen: blood. The receptor was isolated from a woman aged 40 to 55 with Graves' hyperthyroidism. The genes are TRBV28 and TRBJ2-6; no firm D call. The CDR3 region is CARSLTSRLGANVLTF. The CDR3 region has the DNA TGTGCCCGCAGTTTAACCAGTCGGCTTGGGGCCAACGTCCTGACTTTC.